This T cell receptor (beta chain) was obtained from a study of CD8+CD57+ T cells in acquired aplastic anemia. The wider study: Each DNA sample taken from sorted CD4+ and CD8+ cells came to approximately 3.3 ug on average.

The study profiled TCR beta VDJ and CDR3 using genomic DNA as template. TCRdb analysed the reads with MiXCR anew, one entry per CDR3 protein. The table has over 150,000 distinct CDR3 sequences, around half seen once; the top ten hold 9.5% to 15%. The authors sequenced patients whose flow cytometry had shown CD8+CD57+ cell expansion. Blood sampling was performed on the patients, and none of them had received therapy by then. Germline V gene data show CDR1 as DFQATT and CDR2 as SNEGSKA (reference sequence). Losses at the gene ends were 3 bases for V and 1 base for J; bases not matched to a gene: 2. This CDR3 has 14 residues.

This receptor was taken from a human donor with aplastic anemia. This chain connects TRBV20-1 to TRBJ1-1, with 10 bases identical to TRBD1. Sequencing was carried out using sorted CD4+, CD8+, or CD8+CD57+ T cells (not recorded which) from PBMCs. The CDR3 sequence: CSASWTGGNTEAFF. CDR3 DNA: TGCAGTGCTAGCTGGACAGGGGGGAACACTGAAGCTTTCTTT.